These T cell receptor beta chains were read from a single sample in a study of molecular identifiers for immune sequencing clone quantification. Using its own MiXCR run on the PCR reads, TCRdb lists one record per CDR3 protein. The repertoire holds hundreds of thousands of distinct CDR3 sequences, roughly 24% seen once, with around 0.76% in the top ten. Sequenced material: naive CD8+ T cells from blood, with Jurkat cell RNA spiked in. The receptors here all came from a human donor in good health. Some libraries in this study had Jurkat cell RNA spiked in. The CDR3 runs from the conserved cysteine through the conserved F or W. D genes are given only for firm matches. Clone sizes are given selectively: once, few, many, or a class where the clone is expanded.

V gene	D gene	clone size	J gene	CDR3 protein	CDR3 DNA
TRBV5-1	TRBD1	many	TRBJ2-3	CASSLEGQGAADTQYF	TGCGCCAGCAGCTTGGAGGGACAGGGGGCGGCAGATACGCAGTATTTT
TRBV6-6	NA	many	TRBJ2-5	CASSYGSPDTPYQETQYF	TGTGCCAGCAGTTACGGCTCCCCGGACACCCCGTACCAAGAGACCCAGTACTTC
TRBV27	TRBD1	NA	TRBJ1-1	CASSWTGRNTEVFF	TGTGCCAGCAGTTGGACAGGGAGGAACACTGAAGTTTTCTTT
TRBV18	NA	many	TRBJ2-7	CASSEGVRYEQYF	TGTGCCAGCTCGGAGGGCGTCCGCTACGAGCAGTACTTC
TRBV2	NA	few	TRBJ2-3	CASSVGRGTSTDTQYF	TGTGCCAGCAGTGTGGGGCGGGGAACGTCCACAGATACGCAGTATTTT
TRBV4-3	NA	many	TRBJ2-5	CASSQGLGEETQYF	TGCGCCAGCAGCCAAGGTCTTGGCGAAGAGACCCAGTACTTC
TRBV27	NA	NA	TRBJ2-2	CASRAFYTGELFF	TGTGCCAGCAGAGCTTTTTACACCGGGGAGCTGTTTTTT
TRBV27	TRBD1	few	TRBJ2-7	CASSLQGAVYEQYF	TGTGCCAGCAGCTTACAGGGGGCTGTCTACGAGCAGTACTTC
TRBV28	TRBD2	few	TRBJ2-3	CASSTRLAGGMDTQYF	TGTGCCAGCAGCACCCGACTAGCGGGAGGGATGGATACGCAGTATTTT
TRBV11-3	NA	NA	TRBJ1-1	CASMGPEAFF	TGTGCCAGTATGGGGCCAGAAGCTTTCTTT
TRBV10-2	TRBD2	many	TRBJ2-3	CASTGTSGDTQYF	TGCGCCAGCACAGGGACTAGCGGAGATACGCAGTATTTT
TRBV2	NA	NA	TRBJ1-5	CASSEVLLGNQPQHF	TGTGCCAGCAGTGAAGTGTTATTGGGCAATCAGCCCCAGCATTTT